This T cell receptor (beta chain) was sequenced in a study of cytomegalovirus exposure and HLA in healthy donors. Study conclusions and caveats: In a later analysis, common viral pathogens appeared linked to several of the most significant clusters.

PCR involved 60 Vbeta and 13 Jbeta primers. The protocol was immunoSEQ multiplex PCR, while the TCRdb copy is restricted to in-frame clones and leaves out a portion. The sample carries fewer than 180,000 clones, approximately 79% recorded once. Note on this clone: Its matching antigen is unknown.

After removal of 6 bases from V and 3 bases from J, the junction contained 11 bases not matched to a gene. The length of the CDR3 is 16 residues. Germline V gene lookup returns CDR1 SGHDN and CDR2 FVKESK. This chain joins TRBV14 and TRBJ2-5; 9 positions agree with TRBD2. This TCR came from a man aged 50-60 years in good health and CMV-seropositive. The sequenced sample consisted of PBMCs. CDR3 amino acids: CASSHPSGTRKETQYF. CDR3 DNA sequence: TGTGCCAGCAGTCACCCTAGCGGGACACGTAAAGAGACCCAGTACTTC.